Below, one T cell receptor beta chain is given with its context. The data originate from a study of CD8+CD57+ T cells in acquired aplastic anemia. In the study overall: Average DNA yield from sorted CD4+ and CD8+ cells was around 3.2 ug.

Germline V CDR1 and CDR2: DFQATT, SNEGSKA (reference sequence). The CDR3 length is 15 residues. V was trimmed by 3 bases and J by 3 bases, leaving 15 bases between them. Using genomic DNA as the template, TCR beta VDJ and CDR3 profiling was carried out. TCRdb itself ran the reads through MiXCR, one entry per CDR3 protein. The sample shows 80,000 to 100,000 distinct CDR3 sequences, 55% to 80% of them seen only once. It was patients with CD8+CD57+ cell expansion by flow cytometry who were chosen for sequencing. Sequenced sample: sorted CD4+, CD8+, or CD8+CD57+ T cells (not recorded which) from PBMCs. This chain links TRBV20-1 with TRBJ2-1; D is undetermined. This sequence originates from a human donor with aplastic anemia. CDR3: CSASQASLLYNEQFF. The CDR3 region has the DNA TGCAGTGCTAGTCAGGCTAGTCTCCTCTACAATGAGCAGTTCTTC.